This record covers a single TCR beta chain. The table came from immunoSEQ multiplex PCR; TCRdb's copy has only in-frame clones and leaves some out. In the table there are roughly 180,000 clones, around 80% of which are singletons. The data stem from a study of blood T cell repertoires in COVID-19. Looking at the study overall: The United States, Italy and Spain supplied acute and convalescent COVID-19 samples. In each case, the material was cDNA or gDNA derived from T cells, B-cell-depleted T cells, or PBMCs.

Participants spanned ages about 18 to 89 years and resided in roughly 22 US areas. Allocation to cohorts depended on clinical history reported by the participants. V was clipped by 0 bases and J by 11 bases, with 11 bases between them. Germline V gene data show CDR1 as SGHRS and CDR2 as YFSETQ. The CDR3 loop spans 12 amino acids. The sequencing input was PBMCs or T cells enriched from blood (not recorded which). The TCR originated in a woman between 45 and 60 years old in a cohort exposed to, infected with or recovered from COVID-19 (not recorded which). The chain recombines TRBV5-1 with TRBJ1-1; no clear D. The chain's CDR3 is CASSLESGAAFF. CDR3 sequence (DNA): TGCGCCAGCAGCTTGGAGTCAGGCGCCGCTTTCTTT. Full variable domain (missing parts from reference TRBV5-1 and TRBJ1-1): KAGVTQTPRYLIKTRGQQVTLSCSPISGHRSVSWYQQTPGQGLQFLFEYFSETQRNKGNFPGRFSGRQFSNSRSEMNVSTLELGDSALYLCASSLESGAAFFGQGTRLTVV.